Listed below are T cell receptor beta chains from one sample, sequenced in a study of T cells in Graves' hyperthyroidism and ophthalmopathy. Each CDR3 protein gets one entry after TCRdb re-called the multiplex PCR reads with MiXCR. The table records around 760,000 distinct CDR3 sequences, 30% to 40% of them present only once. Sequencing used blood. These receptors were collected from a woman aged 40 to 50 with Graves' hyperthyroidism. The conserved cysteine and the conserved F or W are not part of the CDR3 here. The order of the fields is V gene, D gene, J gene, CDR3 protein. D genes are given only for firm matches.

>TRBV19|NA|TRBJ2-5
ASSVTKETQY
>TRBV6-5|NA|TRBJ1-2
ASRSLGAIYGYT
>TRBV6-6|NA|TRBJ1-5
ASKRNVQPQH
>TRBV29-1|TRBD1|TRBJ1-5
SVADRGGEPQH
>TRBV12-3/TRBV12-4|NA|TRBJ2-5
ASSSSTGQETQY
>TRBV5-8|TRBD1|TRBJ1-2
ASSLEGQEGYGYT
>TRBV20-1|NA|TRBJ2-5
SARDHRVQETQY
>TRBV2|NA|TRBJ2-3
ASSQTIEQY
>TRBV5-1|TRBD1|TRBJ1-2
ASSLTTGGPSYGYT
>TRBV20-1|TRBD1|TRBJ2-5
SASDRGIQPQY
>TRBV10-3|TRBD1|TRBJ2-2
AIREDIVDRDGELF
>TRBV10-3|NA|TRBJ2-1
AISESKRAEKEQF
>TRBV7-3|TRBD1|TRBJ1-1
ASSEGTGGTEAF
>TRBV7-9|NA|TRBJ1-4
ASSLSGRKLF
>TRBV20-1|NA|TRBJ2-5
SASLVETQY
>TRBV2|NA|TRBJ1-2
ASSPRGGQNYGYT
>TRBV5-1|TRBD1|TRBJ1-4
ASSRAPGQGGEKLF
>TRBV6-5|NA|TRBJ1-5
ASSDWGGPQH
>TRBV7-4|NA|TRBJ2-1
ASSKANEQF
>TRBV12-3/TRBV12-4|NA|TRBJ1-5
ASSHRRPGSDQPQH
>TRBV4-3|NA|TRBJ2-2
ASSQVTGELF
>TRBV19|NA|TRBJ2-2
ATREGHPLPGELF
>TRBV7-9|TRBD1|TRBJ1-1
ASSLPTGSHTEAF
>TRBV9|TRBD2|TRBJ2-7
ASSQTSGSSYEQY
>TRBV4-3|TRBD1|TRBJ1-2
ASSHPGTGDYGYT
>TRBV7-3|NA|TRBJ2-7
ASSPYLGVYEQY
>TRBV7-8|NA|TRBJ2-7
ASSLGYPEQY
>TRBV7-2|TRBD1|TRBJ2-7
ASSQVTGGYERY
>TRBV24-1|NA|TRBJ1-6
ATSSAYNSPLH
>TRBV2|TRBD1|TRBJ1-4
ASRQGDEKLF
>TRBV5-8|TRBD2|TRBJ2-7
ASSASGLAGVGEQY
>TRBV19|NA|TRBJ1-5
ASSISRDFGPQH
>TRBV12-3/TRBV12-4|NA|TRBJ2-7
ASSFQAGISYEQY
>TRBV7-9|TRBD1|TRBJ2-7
ASSPRGTGPDEQY
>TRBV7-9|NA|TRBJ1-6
ASSLGTMVYSPLH
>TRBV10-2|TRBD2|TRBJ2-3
ASSEFLAGSTDTQY
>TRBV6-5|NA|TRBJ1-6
ASSYEGNSPLH
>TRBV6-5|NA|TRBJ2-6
ASSFGGLGRFSGANVLT
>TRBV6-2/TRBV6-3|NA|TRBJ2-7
ASRRPGTNYEQY
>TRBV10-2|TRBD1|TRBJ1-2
ASSETRTGEKNYGYT
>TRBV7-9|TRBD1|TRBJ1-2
ASSAGTAGPHDYGYT
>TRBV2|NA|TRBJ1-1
ASNPGPYEAF
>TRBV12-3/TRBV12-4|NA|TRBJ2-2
ASSPGTQGGGELF
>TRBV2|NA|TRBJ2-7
ASSLKGVSSYEQY
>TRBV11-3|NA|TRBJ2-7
ASSPTWQGPGGYEQY
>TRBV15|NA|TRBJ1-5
ATSSQGNQPQH